Presented here are 17 T cell receptor beta chains from one specimen sequenced in a study of blood T cell repertoires in COVID-19. Libraries were prepared by immunoSEQ multiplex PCR; TCRdb keeps only in-frame clonotypes and omits some of them. The sample records more than 200,000 clones, 65% to 85% being singletons. The sequenced sample consisted of PBMCs or T cells enriched from blood (not recorded which). The receptor set was obtained from a woman aged 40 to 55 with acute COVID-19.

The chain employs TRBV5-6 and TRBJ1-2, with no clear D. This CDR3 contains 13 residues. V lost 4 bases, J lost 4 bases, and 11 bases lay in between. Per the germline V gene, CDR1 is SGHDT and CDR2 is YYEEEE. The CDR3 DNA is TGTGCCAGCAGCCCTATCGACACCTATGGCTACACCTTC. This encodes CASSPIDTYGYTF.

This rearrangement joins TRBV7-8 to TRBJ1-4; TRBD1 might be the D (5 bases). With 5 bases removed from V and 4 bases from J, the gap between germline ends came to 17 bases. Germline assignment: CDR1 SGHVS and CDR2 FQNEAQ. This CDR3 is built from 16 residues. CDR3 DNA: TGTGCCAGCAGCCCTAGCGGGGGTACACGTAATGAAAAACTGTTTTTT. Translation gives CASSPSGGTRNEKLFF.

J is TRBJ1-5 and V is TRBV18; 8 bases align to TRBD1. CDR3 length: 14 amino acids. V was clipped by 8 bases and J by 2 bases; unmatched bases: 5. Per germline, CDR1 KGHSH and CDR2 LQKENI. The CDR3 nucleotides read TGTGCCAGCACCGGACAGGGAGGCAATCAGCCCCAGCATTTT. Protein: CASTGQGGNQPQHF.

This chain joins TRBV27 and TRBJ2-4; weak D call: TRBD2 (6 bases). Germline CDR1 reads MNHEY; CDR2 reads SMNVEV (reference sequence). Trimming took 5 bases from V and 7 from J, leaving 15 bases between them. CDR3 length: 14 residues. CDR3 DNA: TGTGCCAGCAGTATTAGGGCGGGGAATAACATTCAGTACTTC. Translated: CASSIRAGNNIQYF.

CDR3 in amino acids: CASMRVPNQPQHF. The CDR3 nucleotides are TGTGCCAGCATGCGGGTACCCAATCAGCCCCAGCATTTT. The gene calls are TRBV2 and TRBJ1-5; no clear D. Germline CDR1 SNHLY, CDR2 FYNNEI. The CDR3 contains 13 residues. Trimming removed 7 bases from V and 3 bases from J, with 10 bases in between.

The chain couples TRBV19 to TRBJ1-4; D unresolved. V was trimmed by 4 bases and J by 7 bases, leaving 22 bases between them. The CDR3 contains 17 residues. Per germline, CDR1 LNHDA and CDR2 SQIVND (reference sequence). As DNA, the CDR3 is TGTGCCAGTAGTACAACCCTTCTGGGCCTTGGAGGTGAAAAACTGTTTTTT. This translates into CASSTTLLGLGGEKLFF.

Only one count was recorded for this clone. The chain employs TRBV7-2 and TRBJ1-3; TRBD1 matches at 8 bases. The CDR3 covers 13 residues. CDR1 and CDR2 (germline): SGHTA, FQGNSA. With 5 bases clipped from V and 8 bases from J, the junction kept 5 bases outside the gene matches. The CDR3 region has the DNA TGTGCCAGCAGCCTAGGGACAGGAGACACCATATATTTT. It encodes CASSLGTGDTIYF. The full variable domain, rest sourced from reference TRBV7-2 and TRBJ1-3, is GAGVSQSPSNKVTEKGKDVELRCDPISGHTALYWYRQSLGQGLEFLIYFQGNSAPDKSGLPSDRFSAERTGGSVSTLTIQRTQQEDSAVYLCASSLGTGDTIYFGEGSWLTVV.

This chain links TRBV7-3 with TRBJ2-3; tentative D call: TRBD2 (7 bases). There are 15 residues in the CDR3. Trimming pared 1 base from V and 3 bases from J, leaving 11 bases between. Germline V CDR1 and CDR2: SGHTA, FQGTGA. CDR3 in DNA: TGTGCCAGCAGCTTAAACGGGGGGCCTACAGATACGCAGTATTTT. Translation gives CASSLNGGPTDTQYF.

V gene TRBV28 combines with J gene TRBJ1-4; D not resolved. V was clipped by 3 bases and J by 8 bases, with 13 bases between them. Germline values: CDR1 MDHEN, CDR2 SYDVKM. The CDR3 has 14 residues. CDR3 amino acids: CASSFRGFREKLFF. CDR3 coding DNA: TGTGCCAGCAGTTTCAGAGGGTTTAGGGAAAAACTGTTTTTT.

The chain uses TRBV28 and TRBJ2-7, with 11 bases identical to TRBD2. CDR1 is MDHEN, CDR2 SYDVKM, per germline. Germline trimming cut 8 bases from V and 0 bases from J; bases unmatched to any gene: 3. The CDR3 contains 14 residues. As DNA, the CDR3 is TGTGCCAGCGCTAGCGGGGGGACCTCCTACGAGCAGTACTTC. Its translation: CASASGGTSYEQYF.

The gene calls are TRBV19 and TRBJ2-7; 9 positions match TRBD2. From germline, CDR1 is LNHDA and CDR2 SQIVND (reference sequence). The CDR3 runs to 13 residues. With V trimmed by 7 bases and J by 1 base, 2 bases remained unmatched. As DNA, the CDR3 is TGTGCCAGTAAGCGGGGGGAATCCTACGAGCAGTACTTC. Translated: CASKRGESYEQYF.

This clone was counted a few times. The chain recombines TRBV3-1 (or the pseudogene TRBV3-2) with TRBJ1-4; 7 bases line up with TRBD1. Germline assignment: CDR1 LGHDT and CDR2 YNNKEL (reference sequence). The junction had 3 bases not matched to a gene; V was cut back by 1 base and J by 7 bases. This CDR3 comprises 14 residues. The CDR3 sequence is CASSQVTGAEKLFF. The CDR3 nucleotides are TGTGCCAGCAGCCAAGTCACAGGGGCTGAAAAACTGTTTTTT.

This chain connects TRBV9 to TRBJ1-5; 7 bases agree with TRBD1. There are 15 residues in the CDR3. Germline trimming cut 4 bases from V and 7 bases from J; bases unmatched to any gene: 11. CDR1 and CDR2 from the germline V gene are SGDLS and YYNGEE. CDR3 nucleotide sequence: TGTGCCAGCAGCCCTACAGGGGTCCGGACCCAGCCCCAGCATTTT. Its protein is CASSPTGVRTQPQHF. The complete variable domain, with remaining parts taken from reference TRBV9 and TRBJ1-5, reads DSGVTQTPKHLITATGQRVTLRCSPRSGDLSVYWYQQSLDQGLQFLIQYYNGEERAKGNILERFSAQQFPDLHSELNLSSLELGDSALYFCASSPTGVRTQPQHFGDGTRLSIL.

The chain couples TRBV29-1 to TRBJ1-2; tentatively, D is TRBD1 (6 bases). Per germline, CDR1 SQVTM and CDR2 ANQGSEA. The CDR3 runs to 16 residues. Trimming took 6 bases from V and 0 from J, leaving 20 bases between them. This CDR3 is CSVPKGGDPANYGYTF. The CDR3 DNA reads as TGCAGCGTCCCCAAGGGGGGGGACCCTGCTAACTATGGCTACACCTTC. Combining the CDR3 with reference TRBV29-1 and TRBJ1-2 gives the whole variable domain SAVISQKPSRDICQRGTSLTIQCQVDSQVTMMFWYRQQPGQSLTLIATANQGSEATYESGFVIDKFPISRPNLTFSTLTVSNMSPEDSSIYLCSVPKGGDPANYGYTFGSGTRLTVV.

The rearrangement links TRBV6-2 or TRBV6-3 to TRBJ2-1, with D perhaps matching TRBD2 (5 bases). The CDR3 consists of 15 residues. V was trimmed by 2 bases and J by 8 bases, leaving 16 bases between them. The germline gives CDR1 MNHEY, CDR2 SVGEGT. The CDR3 nucleotides are TGTGCCAGCAGTTACGGACTCGAGGTCTCGGATGAGCAGTTCTTC. This translates into CASSYGLEVSDEQFF.

The chain couples TRBV19 to TRBJ2-7; 7 bases map to TRBD1. Per the germline V gene, CDR1 is LNHDA and CDR2 is SQIVND (reference sequence). The CDR3 length is 15 residues. Unmatched junction bases numbered 7, after V lost 5 bases and J lost 0 bases. The CDR3 protein is CASSQDRSSSYEQYF. CDR3 in DNA: TGTGCCAGTAGTCAGGACAGGTCCAGCTCCTACGAGCAGTACTTC.

The chain carries TRBV12-3 or TRBV12-4 and TRBJ2-2, with unresolved D. CDR3 length equals 11 residues. V dropped 2 bases and J dropped 8 bases, with 3 bases sitting between them. The CDR3 reads CASSLYGELFF. For the CDR3, the DNA is TGTGCCAGCAGTTTATATGGGGAGCTGTTTTTT.